This TCR beta chain appears in the sequencing data of a study of a mutant IDH1 vaccine in newly diagnosed glioma. On the study more broadly: Receipt of radiotherapy, temozolomide, or both preceded the study, and most received both.

Germline assignment: CDR1 MNHNY and CDR2 SVGAGI (reference sequence). Trimming pared 8 bases from V and 4 bases from J, leaving 3 bases between. This CDR3 is 10 amino acids long. Study results and caveats: Seemingly, top peripheral T cell clonotype changes bore no relation to pseudoprogression.

Libraries were prepared by immunoSEQ multiplex PCR; TCRdb keeps only in-frame clonotypes and omits some of them. Among under 75,000 clones, 80% to 95% were seen once, and the ten largest hold 2.6%. Details on this clone: No antigen is known for it.

This sample's time point: baseline, week 1 (first vaccination visit). Sample treatment: pre-vaccination baseline after standard-of-care therapy. The study enrolled donors with new WHO grade 3 or 4 IDH1-mutant, ATRX-lost astrocytomas. The source material was PBMCs, sampled from a glioma patient treated with radiotherapy, temozolomide or both. The chain recombines TRBV6-6 with TRBJ1-5; no clear D gene. This sequence originates from a man in his forties or fifties with glioma. This CDR3 is CASGNQPQHF. DNA for the CDR3: TGTGCCAGCGGGAATCAGCCCCAGCATTTT.